Shown below are 16 T cell receptor beta chains from a single sample sequenced in a study of technical replicates of blood from a handful of donors. TCRdb's table, derived via immunoSEQ multiplex PCR, lists solely in-frame clones and lacks some. The sample lists tens of thousands of clones; 75% to 95% were seen once. The material sequenced was T cells isolated from PBMCs. The receptors originated from a human donor in good health. Some clones in this sample may be carry-over from other donors' samples.

The chain links TRBV29-1 to TRBJ2-7, with 11 bases identical to TRBD2. CDR3 length: 18 residues. Looked up from germline, CDR1 is SQVTM and CDR2 is ANQGSEA. J was trimmed by 1 base and V by 0 bases; bases with no gene match: 11. The CDR3 here is CSVEDQVTSGRESYEQYF. CDR3 DNA: TGCAGCGTTGAAGATCAAGTAACTAGCGGGAGAGAATCCTACGAGCAGTACTTC.

The genes are TRBV5-1 and TRBJ2-7; 7 positions agree with TRBD1. The germline CDR1 and CDR2 sequences are SGHRS and YFSETQ. The ends lost 4 bases at V and 3 bases at J; junction bases unmatched: 10. The CDR3 extends over 15 amino acids. The CDR3 protein is CASSPKGQHNYEQYF. In DNA, the CDR3 is TGCGCCAGCAGCCCGAAGGGACAGCATAACTACGAGCAGTACTTC. The full variable domain, completed using reference TRBV5-1 and TRBJ2-7, is KAGVTQTPRYLIKTRGQQVTLSCSPISGHRSVSWYQQTPGQGLQFLFEYFSETQRNKGNFPGRFSGRQFSNSRSEMNVSTLELGDSALYLCASSPKGQHNYEQYFGPGTRLTVT.

The chain is built from TRBV28 and TRBJ1-1, with unresolved D. This CDR3 has 15 residues. Germline V gene data show CDR1 as MDHEN and CDR2 as SYDVKM. V was shortened by 6 bases and J by 1 base, with 15 bases between the two germline ends. Here the CDR3 DNA reads TGTGCCAGCAGCCCGATGTTGGGAGGGAACACTGAAGCTTTCTTT. Amino acid sequence: CASSPMLGGNTEAFF.

J is TRBJ2-6 and V is TRBV5-4; the D gene is possibly TRBD2 (5 bases). Trimming removed 0 bases from V and 1 base from J, with 5 bases in between. Germline V gene sequence: CDR1 SGHNT, CDR2 YYREEE (reference sequence). CDR3 length equals 15 residues. CDR3 coding DNA: TGTGCCAGCAGCTTGGGGACTTCTGGGGCCAACGTCCTGACTTTC. Its translation is CASSLGTSGANVLTF. Drawing the rest from reference TRBV5-4 and TRBJ2-6, the complete variable domain is ETGVTQSPTHLIKTRGQQVTLRCSSQSGHNTVSWYQQALGQGPQFIFQYYREEENGRGNFPPRFSGLQFPNYSSELNVNALELDDSALYLCASSLGTSGANVLTFGAGSRLTVL.

The chain couples TRBV5-6 to TRBJ2-2; TRBD2 is a possible D gene (5 bases). Germline CDR1 is SGHDT and CDR2 is YYEEEE. Between the trimmed V and J ends, which lost 5 bases and 4 bases, there was a span of 15 bases. The CDR3 spans 15 residues. The CDR3 here is CASSFTSGITGELFF. DNA of the CDR3: TGTGCCAGCAGTTTTACAAGCGGAATCACCGGGGAGCTGTTTTTT.

The chain uses TRBV6-6 and TRBJ1-5, with D maybe TRBD1 (6 bases). Germline CDR1 reads MNHNY; CDR2 reads SVGAGI (reference sequence). With 5 bases removed from V and 2 bases from J, the gap between germline ends came to 13 bases. The CDR3 spans 15 residues. CDR3 protein: CASSREQGGNQPQHF. CDR3 DNA: TGTGCCAGCAGTAGGGAACAGGGTGGCAATCAGCCCCAGCATTTT.

The V call is TRBV4-1, the J call TRBJ1-5; D call uncertain. The germline V gene has CDR1 MGHRA and CDR2 YSYEKL. V was pared by 1 base and J by 0 bases, with 10 bases between. The CDR3 covers 16 residues. The CDR3 here is CASSQGRPASNQPQHF. CDR3 DNA: TGCGCCAGCAGCCAAGGGAGACCGGCTAGCAATCAGCCCCAGCATTTT.

This clone has just one count. The rearrangement uses TRBV30 and TRBJ2-2; perhaps TRBD2 as D (5 bases). The CDR3 extends over 14 amino acids. CDR1 and CDR2 (germline): GTSNPN, SVGIG (reference sequence). Trimming took 0 bases from V and 7 from J, leaving 12 bases between them. The CDR3 DNA is TGTGCCTGGAGTGTACCCGTGGGAGTCGGGGAGCTGTTTTTT. Amino acids: CAWSVPVGVGELFF. The full variable domain, its missing parts supplied by reference TRBV30 and TRBJ2-2, is SQTIHQWPATLVQPVGSPLSLECTVEGTSNPNLYWYRQAAGRGLQLLFYSVGIGQISSEVPQNLSASRPQDRQFILSSKKLLLSDSGFYLCAWSVPVGVGELFFGEGSRLTVL.

The chain joins TRBV6-5 to TRBJ1-2; the D gene is possibly TRBD1 (5 bases). Germline V gene lookup returns CDR1 MNHEY and CDR2 SVGAGI. This CDR3 contains 16 residues. V lost 2 bases and J 4 bases, leaving 17 bases between the germline ends. CDR3 sequence: CASSYLSQTAIYGYTF. As DNA, the CDR3 is TGTGCCAGCAGTTACCTCAGCCAGACAGCGATCTATGGCTACACCTTC.

The rearrangement joins TRBV29-1 to TRBJ2-2; a possible D gene is TRBD2 (6 bases). Germline V gene lookup returns CDR1 SQVTM and CDR2 ANQGSEA. Trimming left V 4 bases short and J 5 bases short, with 14 bases between. This CDR3 is built from 14 residues. The CDR3 protein is CSVAIRERTGELFF. Written as DNA, the CDR3 is TGCAGCGTTGCGATTCGGGAGAGGACCGGGGAGCTGTTTTTT.

In its sample, this clone was seen once. This chain uses TRBV5-1 with TRBJ2-7; D is ambiguous. The germline gives CDR1 SGHRS, CDR2 YFSETQ. V lost 0 bases and J lost 2, with 9 bases in between. The CDR3 sequence is 14 residues long. CDR3 DNA sequence: TGCGCCAGCAGCTTGGGACTTAAAGCCTACGAGCAGTACTTC. Its translation: CASSLGLKAYEQYF.

V and J are TRBV4-2 and TRBJ1-2, with 11 bases fitting TRBD1. After removal of 3 bases from V and 7 bases from J, the junction contained 1 base not matched to a gene. CDR3 length equals 13 residues. Germline V CDR1 and CDR2: LGHNA, YNFKEQ. The CDR3 DNA sequence: TGTGCCAGCAGCCAGGGACAGGGGGTTGGCTACACCTTC. As protein: CASSQGQGVGYTF.

The V gene is TRBV10-1, the J gene TRBJ2-5; 8 bases match TRBD1. With V trimmed by 0 bases and J by 5 bases, 8 bases remained unmatched. The CDR3 extends over 16 amino acids. CDR1 WNHNN and CDR2 SYGVQD come from the germline V gene (reference sequence). CDR3 bases: TGCGCCAGCAGTGAGTCGAGGGCAGGGGGCCGGGAGACCCAGTACTTC. As protein: CASSESRAGGRETQYF.

The rearrangement uses TRBV29-1 and TRBJ2-5, with a possible D match to TRBD1 (5 bases). Trimming left V 3 bases short and J 3 bases short, with 8 bases between. The CDR3 length is 12 residues. The germline V gene encodes CDR1 SQVTM and CDR2 ANQGSEA. DNA of the CDR3: TGCAGCGTTGAGTTAGGGGAAGAGACCCAGTACTTC. The encoded protein is CSVELGEETQYF.

This chain links TRBV5-6 with TRBJ2-7; D might be TRBD2 (5 bases). The germline V gene has CDR1 SGHDT and CDR2 YYEEEE. The V gene lost 5 bases and the J gene lost 0 bases, with 15 bases spanning the gap. The CDR3 loop spans 15 amino acids. Here the CDR3 reads CASRLSSGGSYEQYF. Written as DNA, the CDR3 is TGTGCCAGCAGGTTAAGCAGCGGAGGCTCCTACGAGCAGTACTTC. The full variable domain, its missing parts supplied by reference TRBV5-6 and TRBJ2-7, is DAGVTQSPTHLIKTRGQQVTLRCSPKSGHDTVSWYQQALGQGPQFIFQYYEEEERQRGNFPDRFSGHQFPNYSSELNVNALLLGDSALYLCASRLSSGGSYEQYFGPGTRLTVT.

The chain joins TRBV5-4 to TRBJ1-2; D call uncertain. Germline V gives CDR1 SGHNT, CDR2 YYREEE (reference sequence). Trimming cost V 0 bases and J 8 bases, with 23 bases left between them. The CDR3 extends over 17 amino acids. In nucleotides, the CDR3 is TGTGCCAGCAGCTTGGATGATGCAGGCATGCCGAAAAGAGGCTACACCTTC. Translated, it gives CASSLDDAGMPKRGYTF.